The rows below give T cell receptor beta chains drawn from one sample of a study of cytomegalovirus exposure and HLA in healthy donors. The repertoire was sequenced with immunoSEQ multiplex PCR; TCRdb's copy has only in-frame clones and lacks some. The data contain around 150,000 clones, approximately 77% of them singletons. The sequencing input was PBMCs. The receptor source for this set is a woman aged 35 to 49 in good health and CMV-seronegative. Each CDR3 is given without its conserved first and last residue.

TRBJ1-2,TRBV6-1,ASITQGLRYGYT
TRBJ1-1,TRBV29-1,SVAGQGRTEAF
TRBJ1-3,TRBV18,ASCQTEARNTIY
TRBJ2-7,TRBV30,AWSALPLAGAYEQY
TRBJ2-5,TRBV7-3,ASSSLAGEETQY
TRBJ2-5,TRBV23-1,ASSQVGTSEKTQY
TRBJ1-6,TRBV28,ASSLGRQGRSPLH
TRBJ1-2,TRBV14,ASSPTPNPYGYT
TRBJ1-2,TRBV29-1,SVGQGDYGYT
TRBJ1-2,TRBV5-1,ASSSTGGGYT
TRBJ1-5,TRBV28,ASSWVTSKDRGDQPQH
TRBJ2-4,TRBV6-1,ASSGSNRTLAKNIQY
TRBJ1-1,TRBV29-1,SVGQGFTEAF